This T cell receptor (beta chain) was sequenced in a study of shared clonotypes between healthy human individuals. Generated by immunoSEQ multiplex PCR, the TCRdb table keeps only in-frame clones and is missing some. The top ten hold around 13% of the sample, which has 490,000 or so clones, 75% to 85% seen once. Concerning this clone itself: Its antigen is unidentified.

Germline V gene data show CDR1 as SGHNT and CDR2 as YYREEE (reference sequence). Trimming at V came to 3 bases and at J to 3 bases, leaving 9 bases not matched to a gene. The CDR3 covers 15 residues. The study, taken as a whole, reports: Among donors, the sharing of clonotypes was expected to be influenced by sequencing depth.

This clonotype was obtained from a middle-aged woman in good health. Some clones in this sample may be carry-over from other donors' samples. The gene calls are TRBV5-4 and TRBJ2-7, with 7 bases identical to TRBD2. Sequencing was done on a sample of PBMCs. The CDR3 nucleotides read TGTGCCAGCAGCTCTGGCGGGGGAGGTTACTACGAGCAGTACTTC. Protein: CASSSGGGGYYEQYF. Filled out from reference TRBV5-4 and TRBJ2-7, the complete variable domain reads ETGVTQSPTHLIKTRGQQVTLRCSSQSGHNTVSWYQQALGQGPQFIFQYYREEENGRGNFPPRFSGLQFPNYSSELNVNALELDDSALYLCASSSGGGGYYEQYFGPGTRLTVT.